This TCR beta chain was sequenced for a study of beta chain features in type 1 diabetes. Expressed TCRB transcripts were sequenced because the entire RNA isolate underwent reverse transcription. This table comes from immunoSEQ multiplex PCR, and its TCRdb copy is limited to in-frame clones, with some not included. This sample has over 150,000 clones, with around 8% found just once. Study-level findings and limits: Shorter templates may be favored by PCR, equally so in patients and controls. Type 1 diabetes patients had moderately but significantly shorter TCRB CDR3s in all four CD4+ subsets.

Each sorted population was over 98% pure. The table lists this clone with a few counts. Its antigen is not identified. The V and J ends lost 5 bases and 9 bases, in that order; junction bases with no gene match: 13. The CDR3 contains 16 residues. Germline V lookup: CDR1 SNHLY, CDR2 FYNNEI. Input material: central memory CD4+ T cells from blood. The V gene is TRBV2, the J gene TRBJ2-1; 10 bases match TRBD2. This sequence originates from a woman in her thirties or forties with type 1 diabetes. The CDR3 coding sequence is TGTGCCAGCAGTCCGAGGGCTAGCGGGAGTAATGGTGAGCAGTTCTTC. Translated: CASSPRASGSNGEQFF.